This T cell receptor (beta chain) was profiled in a study of OX40 agonist ivuxolimab in advanced cancers. Study overall: Intravenous ivuxolimab at 0.01 to 10 mg/kg was given to patients every 2 weeks.

This clone was seen a handful of times. Its antigen remains unidentified. Assay: immunoSEQ multiplex PCR; the TCRdb copy retains only in-frame clones and omits some. The data show about 35,000 clones, roughly 84% seen once. Systemic immunosuppression or autoimmune disease history was grounds to exclude patients. Study-wide results and caveats: Average numbers of expanded clones were greater in CD8+ T cells than in CD4+.

This CDR3 is built from 14 residues. CDR1 and CDR2 from the germline V gene are SGHAT and FQNNGV. Trimming removed 3 bases from V and 4 bases from J; junction bases left unmatched: 4. The V gene is TRBV11-2, the J gene TRBJ1-2, with 8 positions matching TRBD1. This clonotype originated in an adult with an advanced solid tumor such as melanoma, head and neck, liver or kidney cancer. The starting material was CD4+ or CD8+ T cells sorted from blood, obtained in a trial of the OX40 agonist ivuxolimab. The CDR3 loop reads CASSFRQGIYGYTF. The DNA of the CDR3 is TGTGCCAGCAGCTTTCGACAGGGGATCTATGGCTACACCTTC.